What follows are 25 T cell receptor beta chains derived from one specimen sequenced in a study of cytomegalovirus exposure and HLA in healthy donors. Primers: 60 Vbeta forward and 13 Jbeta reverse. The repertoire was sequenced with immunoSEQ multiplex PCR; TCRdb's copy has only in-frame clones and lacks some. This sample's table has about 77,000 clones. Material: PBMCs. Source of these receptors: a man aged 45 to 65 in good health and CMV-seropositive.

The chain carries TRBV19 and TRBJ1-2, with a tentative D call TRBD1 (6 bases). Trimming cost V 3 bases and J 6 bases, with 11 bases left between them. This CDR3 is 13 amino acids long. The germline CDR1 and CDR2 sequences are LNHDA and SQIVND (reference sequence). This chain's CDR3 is CASSINAGDGYTF. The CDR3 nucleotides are TGTGCCAGTAGTATTAATGCAGGGGATGGCTACACCTTC.

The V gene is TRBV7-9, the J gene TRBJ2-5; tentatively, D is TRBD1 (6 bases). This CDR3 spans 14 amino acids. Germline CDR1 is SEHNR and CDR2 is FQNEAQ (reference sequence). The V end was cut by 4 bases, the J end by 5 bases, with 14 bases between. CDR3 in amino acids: CASSSGRGFETQYF. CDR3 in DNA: TGTGCCAGCAGCTCGGGCAGGGGCTTTGAGACCCAGTACTTC.

The CDR3 DNA reads TGTGCCAGTATCAGGGAATATGGCTACACCTTC. This translates into CASIREYGYTF. The chain links TRBV6-1 to TRBJ1-2; the D gene is possibly TRBD1 (5 bases). Trimming removed 9 bases at V and 5 bases at J, with 10 bases between. CDR1 and CDR2 (germline): MNHNS, SASEGT. This CDR3 is built from 11 residues.

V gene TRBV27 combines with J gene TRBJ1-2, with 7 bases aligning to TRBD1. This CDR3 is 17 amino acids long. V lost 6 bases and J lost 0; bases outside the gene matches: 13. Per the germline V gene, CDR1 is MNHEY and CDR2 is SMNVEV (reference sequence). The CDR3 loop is CASSYKSSDRTNYGYTF. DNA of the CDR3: TGTGCCAGCAGCTACAAATCTTCGGACAGGACTAACTATGGCTACACCTTC.

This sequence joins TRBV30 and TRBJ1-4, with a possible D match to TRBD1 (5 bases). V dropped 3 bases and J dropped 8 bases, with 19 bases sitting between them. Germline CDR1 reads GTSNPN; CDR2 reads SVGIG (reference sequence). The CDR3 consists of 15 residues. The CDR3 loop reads CAWSGGDGLQEKLFF. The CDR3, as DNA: TGTGCCTGGAGCGGGGGGGACGGTCTTCAGGAAAAACTGTTTTTT.

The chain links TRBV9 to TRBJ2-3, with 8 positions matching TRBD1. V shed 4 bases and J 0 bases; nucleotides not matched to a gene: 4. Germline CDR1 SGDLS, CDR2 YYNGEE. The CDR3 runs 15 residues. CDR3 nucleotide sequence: TGTGCCAGCAGCCAGGGGGCCGTGAGCACAGATACGCAGTATTTT. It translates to CASSQGAVSTDTQYF.

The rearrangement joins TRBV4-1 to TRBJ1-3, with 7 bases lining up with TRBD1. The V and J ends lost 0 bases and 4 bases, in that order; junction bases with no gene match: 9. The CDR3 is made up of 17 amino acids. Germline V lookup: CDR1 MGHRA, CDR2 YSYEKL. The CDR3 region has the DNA TGCGCCAGCAGCCAAGATAAAGGGGGCCACTACGGAAACACCATATATTTT. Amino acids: CASSQDKGGHYGNTIYF.

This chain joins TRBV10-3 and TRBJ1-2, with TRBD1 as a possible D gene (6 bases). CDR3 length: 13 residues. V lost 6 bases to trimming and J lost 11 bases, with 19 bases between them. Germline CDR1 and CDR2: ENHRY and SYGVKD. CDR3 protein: CAIRTGTQYTYTF. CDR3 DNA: TGTGCCATCAGGACCGGGACACAATATACATACACCTTC.

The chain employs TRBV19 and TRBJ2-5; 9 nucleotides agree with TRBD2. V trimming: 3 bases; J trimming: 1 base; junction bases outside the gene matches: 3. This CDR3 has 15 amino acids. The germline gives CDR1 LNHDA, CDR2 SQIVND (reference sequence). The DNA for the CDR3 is TGTGCCAGTAGTATTAGCGGGGGCCTCCAAGAGACCCAGTACTTC. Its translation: CASSISGGLQETQYF.

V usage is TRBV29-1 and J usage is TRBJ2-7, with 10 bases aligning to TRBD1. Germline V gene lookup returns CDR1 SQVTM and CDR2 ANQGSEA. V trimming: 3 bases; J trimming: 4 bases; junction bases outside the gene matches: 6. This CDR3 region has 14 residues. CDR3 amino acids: CSVEGTGEAYEQYF. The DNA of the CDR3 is TGCAGCGTTGAGGGGACAGGGGAGGCTTACGAGCAGTACTTC.

The CDR3 DNA is TGTGCCAGCAGCTCCCGGGTTTCACCCCTCCACTTT. It specifies CASSSRVSPLHF. The chain has TRBV7-2 and TRBJ1-6; D gene ambiguous. Germline values: CDR1 SGHTA, CDR2 FQGNSA. V lost 4 bases and J 9 bases, leaving 7 bases between the germline ends. This CDR3 has 12 residues.

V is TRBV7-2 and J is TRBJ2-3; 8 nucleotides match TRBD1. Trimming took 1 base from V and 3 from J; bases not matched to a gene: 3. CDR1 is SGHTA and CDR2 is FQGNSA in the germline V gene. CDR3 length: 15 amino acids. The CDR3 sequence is CASSLGTGSTDTQYF. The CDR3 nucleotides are TGTGCCAGCAGCTTAGGGACAGGGAGTACAGATACGCAGTATTTT.

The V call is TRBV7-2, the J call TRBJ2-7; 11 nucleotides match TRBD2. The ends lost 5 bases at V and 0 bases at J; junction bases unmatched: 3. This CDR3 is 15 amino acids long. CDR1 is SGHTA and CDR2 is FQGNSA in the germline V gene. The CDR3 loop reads CASSPSGGFSYEQYV. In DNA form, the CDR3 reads TGTGCCAGCAGCCCTAGCGGGGGGTTCTCCTACGAGCAGTACGTC.

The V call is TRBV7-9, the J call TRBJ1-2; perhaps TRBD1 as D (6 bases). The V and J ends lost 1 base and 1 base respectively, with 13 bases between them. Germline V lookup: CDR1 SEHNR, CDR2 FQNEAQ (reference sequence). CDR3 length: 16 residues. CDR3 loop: CASSLEAGDRNYGYTF. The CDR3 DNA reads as TGTGCCAGCAGCTTAGAAGCAGGGGACCGTAACTATGGCTACACCTTC.

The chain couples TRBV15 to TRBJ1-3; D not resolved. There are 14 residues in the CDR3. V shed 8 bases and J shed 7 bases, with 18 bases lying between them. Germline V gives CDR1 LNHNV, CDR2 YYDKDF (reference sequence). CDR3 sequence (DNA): TGTGCCACCGTCGGGGAACTCAGAGCGAACACCATATATTTT. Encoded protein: CATVGELRANTIYF.

CDR3 DNA: TGTGCCAGCAGTGAAAGCGATCAGCCCCAGCATTTT. Translating gives CASSESDQPQHF. The chain couples TRBV6-1 to TRBJ1-5; D uncertain. Trimming pared 2 bases from V and 5 bases from J, leaving 4 bases between. This CDR3 spans 12 amino acids. CDR1 is MNHNS, CDR2 SASEGT, per germline.

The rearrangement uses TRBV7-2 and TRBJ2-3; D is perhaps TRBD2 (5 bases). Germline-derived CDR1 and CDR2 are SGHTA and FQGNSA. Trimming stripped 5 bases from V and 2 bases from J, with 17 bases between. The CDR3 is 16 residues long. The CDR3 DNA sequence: TGTGCCAGCAGCCGTACTAGGGTCCCAAACACAGATACGCAGTATTTT. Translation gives CASSRTRVPNTDTQYF.

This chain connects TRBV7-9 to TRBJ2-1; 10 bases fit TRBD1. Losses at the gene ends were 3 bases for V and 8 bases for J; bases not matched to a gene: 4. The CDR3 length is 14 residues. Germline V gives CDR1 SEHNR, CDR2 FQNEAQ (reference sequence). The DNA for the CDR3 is TGTGCCAGCAGCTTGGGACAGGGGATAGATGAGCAGTTCTTC. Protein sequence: CASSLGQGIDEQFF.

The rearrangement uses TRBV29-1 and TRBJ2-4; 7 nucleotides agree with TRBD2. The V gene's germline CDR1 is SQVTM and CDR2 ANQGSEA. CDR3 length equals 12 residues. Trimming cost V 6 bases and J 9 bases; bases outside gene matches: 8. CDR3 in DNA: TGCAGCGTCTACCGGGAGGTGGGCATTCAGTACTTC. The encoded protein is CSVYREVGIQYF.

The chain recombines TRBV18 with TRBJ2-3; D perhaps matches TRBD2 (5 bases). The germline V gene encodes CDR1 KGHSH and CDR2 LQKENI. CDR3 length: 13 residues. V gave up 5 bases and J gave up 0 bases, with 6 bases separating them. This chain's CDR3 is CASSRESTDTQYF. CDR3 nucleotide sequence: TGTGCCAGCTCAAGGGAGAGCACAGATACGCAGTATTTT.

The CDR3 reads CASSLGAGSANTEAFF. CDR3 coding DNA: TGTGCCAGCAGCTTGGGAGCAGGATCTGCGAACACTGAAGCTTTCTTT. V and J are TRBV5-4 and TRBJ1-1; D uncertain. CDR1 and CDR2 from the germline V gene are SGHNT and YYREEE (reference sequence). V was cut by 0 bases and J by 1 base, with 13 bases left in between. The CDR3 spans 16 residues.

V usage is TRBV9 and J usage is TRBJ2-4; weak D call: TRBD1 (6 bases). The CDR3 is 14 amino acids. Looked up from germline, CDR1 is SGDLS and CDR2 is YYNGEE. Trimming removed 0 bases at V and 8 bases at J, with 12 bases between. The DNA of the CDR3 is TGTGCCAGCAGCGTAGAGGGCAGGGGAGACATTCAGTACTTC. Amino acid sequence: CASSVEGRGDIQYF.

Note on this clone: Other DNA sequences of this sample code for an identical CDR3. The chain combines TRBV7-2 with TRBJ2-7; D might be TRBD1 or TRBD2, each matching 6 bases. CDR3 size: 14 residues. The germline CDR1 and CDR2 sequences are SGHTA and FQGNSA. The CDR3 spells CASSLATGPYEQYV. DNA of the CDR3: TGTGCCAGCAGCCTAGCGACAGGACCCTACGAGCAGTACGTC.

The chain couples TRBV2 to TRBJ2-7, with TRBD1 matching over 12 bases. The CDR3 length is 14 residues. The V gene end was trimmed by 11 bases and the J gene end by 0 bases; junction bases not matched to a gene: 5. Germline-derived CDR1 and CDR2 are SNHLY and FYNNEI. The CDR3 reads CAGDRGPSSYEQYV. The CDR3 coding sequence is TGTGCCGGGGACAGGGGGCCTAGCTCCTACGAGCAGTACGTC.

The CDR3 region is CASSSTRGRKDTQYF. As DNA, the CDR3 is TGTGCCAGCAGTTCCACCAGGGGGCGAAAAGATACGCAGTATTTT. This chain links TRBV27 with TRBJ2-3; TRBD1 matches at 8 bases. The germline gives CDR1 MNHEY, CDR2 SMNVEV (reference sequence). The CDR3 runs to 15 residues. Trimming removed 4 bases from V and 5 bases from J; junction bases left unmatched: 8.